This TCR beta chain was recorded in a study of PD-1 blockade in mismatch repair-deficient tumors. The table came from immunoSEQ multiplex PCR; TCRdb's copy has only in-frame clones and leaves some out. The table includes 76,000 or so clones, 80% to 90% detected once. The CDR3 is 14 residues long. The germline V gene has CDR1 SEHNR and CDR2 FQNEAQ (reference sequence). Deletions cut 2 bases from V and 4 bases from J, with 9 bases between. For this clone: What it binds is not known.

Study results and limitations: After pembrolizumab, tumor-resident clones rose rapidly, then generally contracted before radiologic responses.

TCRs were sequenced from three patients responding to pembrolizumab. The starting material was peripheral blood, obtained 44 weeks after starting pembrolizumab. The rearrangement uses TRBV7-9 and TRBJ2-1; D remains unclear. The clonotype was recovered from an adult with mismatch repair-deficient cancer. The DNA for the CDR3 is TGTGCCAGCAGCTTACTGGAGAGTTACAATGAGCAGTTCTTC. Translated, it gives CASSLLESYNEQFF.